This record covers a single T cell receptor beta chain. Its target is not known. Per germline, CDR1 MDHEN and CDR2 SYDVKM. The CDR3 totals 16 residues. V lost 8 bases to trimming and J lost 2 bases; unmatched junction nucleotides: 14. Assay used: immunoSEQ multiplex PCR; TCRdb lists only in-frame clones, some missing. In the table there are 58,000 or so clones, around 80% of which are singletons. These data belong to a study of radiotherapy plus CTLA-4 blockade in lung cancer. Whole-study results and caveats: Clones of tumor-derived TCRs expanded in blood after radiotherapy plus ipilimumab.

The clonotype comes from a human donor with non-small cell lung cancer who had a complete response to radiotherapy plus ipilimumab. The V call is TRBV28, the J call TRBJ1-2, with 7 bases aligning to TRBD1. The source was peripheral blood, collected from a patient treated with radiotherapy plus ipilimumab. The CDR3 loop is CASWTTGNLLNYGYTF. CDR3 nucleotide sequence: TGTGCCAGCTGGACGACAGGGAACTTATTAAACTATGGCTACACCTTC.